This T cell receptor beta chain was obtained from a study of beta chain features in type 1 diabetes. Findings and caveats of the study: Significant though moderate, a shortening of TCRB CDR3s appeared in all four CD4+ subsets of Type 1 diabetes patients. A definitive answer on HLA type influencing TCRB rearrangement was not reached here.

Germline assignment: CDR1 SQVTM and CDR2 ANQGSEA. Trimming left V 4 bases short and J 4 bases short, with 12 bases between. CDR3 length: 13 amino acids. Turning to this clone: The antigen is undetermined.

Sequencing targeted expressed TCRB transcripts, as all isolated RNA had been reverse transcribed. Data came from immunoSEQ multiplex PCR; TCRdb stores just in-frame clones and leaves some out. The repertoire has about 170,000 clones, approximately 8.1% of them found once; the top ten carry around 0.94%. The receptor was isolated from a woman in her thirties or forties with type 1 diabetes. Sequencing input: central memory CD4+ T cells from blood. The chain recombines TRBV29-1 with TRBJ2-3; D remains unclear. The CDR3 loop reads CSVGLTGSDTQYF. CDR3 sequence (DNA): TGCAGCGTTGGGCTGACTGGTTCAGATACGCAGTATTTT.